Listed below are T cell receptor beta chains from one sample, sequenced in a study of cytomegalovirus exposure and HLA in healthy donors. TCRdb keeps only in-frame clones here, not all; method: immunoSEQ multiplex PCR. The repertoire consists of around 200,000 clones, with roughly 80% occurring once and the leading ten covering 3% to 4%. The sample comprised PBMCs. The receptors were sampled from a woman aged 25 to 39 in good health and CMV-seropositive. Both conserved end residues are part of each CDR3. A D gene is named only where the DNA matches it firmly. Some rows have no size entry. The others give once, few or many, or a class for an expanded clone.

j_call d_call clone_size v_call cdr3_aa cdr3_nt
TRBJ1-2 NA NA TRBV18 CASSPGLGDRYGYTF TGTGCCAGCTCACCAGGCCTTGGAGATAGATATGGCTACACCTTC
TRBJ1-1 NA once TRBV4-1 CASSQGAGLEGTEAFF TGCGCCAGCAGCCAAGGGGCGGGCCTTGAGGGAACTGAAGCTTTCTTT
TRBJ2-1 TRBD2 NA TRBV6-1 CASTRGTSADNEQFF TGTGCCAGCACCCGTGGGACTAGCGCCGACAATGAGCAGTTCTTC
TRBJ2-7 NA NA TRBV27 CASSWAESYEQYF TGTGCCAGCAGTTGGGCAGAATCCTACGAGCAGTACTTC
TRBJ2-1 NA NA TRBV28 CASSLRDEQFF TGTGCCAGCAGTTTACGGGATGAGCAGTTCTTC
TRBJ2-7 NA NA TRBV7-9 CASSLGNRPGEQYF TGTGCCAGCAGCTTAGGTAATAGGCCCGGGGAGCAGTACTTC
TRBJ2-7 TRBD2 NA TRBV4-1 CASSQEGRAAYEQYF TGCGCCAGCAGCCAAGAGGGGAGGGCTGCCTACGAGCAGTACTTC
TRBJ1-5 NA NA TRBV28 CASNQDRFPNQPQHF TGTGCCAGCAATCAAGACAGGTTCCCCAATCAGCCCCAGCATTTT
TRBJ2-7 NA once TRBV6-6 CASSYFAAAIYEQYF TGTGCCAGCAGTTACTTCGCAGCGGCAATTTACGAGCAGTACTTC
TRBJ2-7 NA NA TRBV5-6 CASSLAYKPYEQYF TGTGCCAGCAGCTTGGCTTACAAACCCTACGAGCAGTACTTC
TRBJ2-7 TRBD1 few TRBV2 CASSETGAPGEQYF TGTGCCAGCAGCGAGACAGGGGCCCCCGGAGAGCAGTACTTC
TRBJ2-7 TRBD1 once TRBV6-5 CASSLLGQGAREQYF TGTGCCAGCAGTTTACTAGGACAGGGGGCGCGAGAGCAGTACTTC
TRBJ1-4 TRBD1 NA TRBV19 CASSLRGGDEKLFF TGTGCCAGTAGTTTGCGAGGGGGCGATGAAAAACTGTTTTTT
TRBJ2-1 NA NA TRBV7-9 CASSLAAGYNEQFF TGTGCCAGCAGCTTAGCTGCGGGTTACAATGAGCAGTTCTTC
TRBJ2-7 NA few TRBV9 CASSASSSSYEQYF TGTGCCAGCAGCGCCTCTAGCAGCTCCTACGAGCAGTACTTC
TRBJ2-1 TRBD2 NA TRBV6-5 CASNIAGAVYNEQFF TGTGCCAGCAACATAGCGGGAGCGGTCTACAATGAGCAGTTCTTC
TRBJ1-1 NA NA TRBV5-1 CASSLGRAEAFF TGCGCCAGCAGCTTGGGCAGGGCTGAAGCTTTCTTT
TRBJ2-6 NA NA TRBV11-2 CASRLTGSGANVLTF TGTGCCAGCAGGTTAACAGGCTCTGGGGCCAACGTCCTGACTTTC
TRBJ1-4 TRBD1 NA TRBV7-2 CASSVDRGREKLFF TGTGCCAGCAGCGTGGACAGGGGGCGCGAAAAACTGTTTTTT
TRBJ2-3 TRBD1 few TRBV9 CASSVTGTADTQYF TGTGCCAGCAGCGTGACAGGGACAGCAGATACGCAGTATTTT
TRBJ2-7 NA NA TRBV19 CASSISQGGPYEQYF TGTGCCAGTAGTATCTCTCAGGGAGGCCCCTACGAGCAGTACTTC
TRBJ1-2 NA NA TRBV13 CASSLEPPGHYGYTF TGTGCCAGCAGCTTAGAGCCTCCAGGGCACTATGGCTACACCTTC
TRBJ2-4 NA NA TRBV19 CASSNYRGAKNIQYF TGTGCCAGTAGTAATTATCGAGGAGCCAAAAACATTCAGTACTTC
TRBJ2-7 TRBD1 few TRBV19 CASSIGGQTEQYF TGTGCCAGTAGTATAGGGGGACAGACCGAGCAGTACTTC
TRBJ1-2 NA NA TRBV5-1 CASSLGPRNREGYTF TGCGCCAGCAGCTTGGGACCGCGGAATAGGGAGGGCTACACCTTC
TRBJ2-7 NA NA TRBV6-5 CASRTAGYEQYF TGTGCCAGCAGAACAGCGGGCTACGAGCAGTACTTC
TRBJ1-1 NA NA TRBV4-1 CASSLGTLGVAEAFF TGCGCCAGCAGCTTAGGGACTTTGGGGGTCGCTGAAGCTTTCTTT
TRBJ1-1 NA few TRBV29-1 CSVAARNTEAFF TGCAGCGTTGCCGCCAGGAACACTGAAGCTTTCTTT
TRBJ2-7 TRBD1 NA TRBV14 CASSHRDRGHEQYF TGTGCCAGCAGCCACCGGGACAGGGGTCACGAGCAGTACTTC
TRBJ2-1 TRBD1 NA TRBV7-6 CASSLARGTGNNEQFF TGTGCCAGCAGCTTAGCGAGGGGGACAGGTAACAATGAGCAGTTCTTC
TRBJ1-6 NA few TRBV5-4 CASSRSSRAYNSPLHF TGTGCCAGCAGCAGAAGTTCGAGGGCTTATAATTCACCCCTCCACTTT
TRBJ2-7 TRBD2 few TRBV7-2 CASSLGTSGIYEQYF TGTGCCAGCAGCCTCGGGACTAGCGGTATCTACGAGCAGTACTTC
TRBJ2-5 NA NA TRBV18 CASSPSGFQETQYF TGTGCCAGCTCACCATCAGGGTTCCAAGAGACCCAGTACTTC
TRBJ2-3 NA few TRBV11-2 CASSLVGGTVGQTDTQYF TGTGCCAGCAGCTTAGTGGGCGGGACAGTAGGACAGACAGATACGCAGTATTTT
TRBJ2-7 TRBD2 few TRBV28 CASSSGLAQSYEQYF TGTGCCAGCAGTTCGGGACTAGCGCAATCCTACGAGCAGTACTTC
TRBJ2-5 NA NA TRBV2 CASSDDRPPQETQYF TGTGCCAGCAGTGATGACAGGCCTCCCCAAGAGACCCAGTACTTC
TRBJ2-7 NA NA TRBV7-8 CASSPFAEVYEQYF TGTGCCAGCAGCCCCTTCGCGGAAGTTTACGAGCAGTACTTC
TRBJ2-1 TRBD1 few TRBV5-1 CASSLGQGIFNEQFF TGCGCCAGCAGCTTAGGACAGGGTATCTTCAATGAGCAGTTCTTC
TRBJ1-5 NA NA TRBV28 CASSFPGEGGQPQHF TGTGCCAGCAGTTTCCCCGGGGAAGGAGGTCAGCCCCAGCATTTT
TRBJ2-1 NA NA TRBV19 CASSGLSVSYNEQFF TGTGCCAGTAGTGGACTGAGCGTCTCCTACAATGAGCAGTTCTTC
TRBJ1-2 NA NA TRBV2 CASSPEGPGYTF TGTGCCAGCAGTCCCGAGGGCCCTGGCTACACCTTC
TRBJ2-5 NA NA TRBV7-9 CSGGGETQYF TGTAGCGGCGGAGGAGAGACCCAGTACTTC
TRBJ2-7 TRBD1 NA TRBV28 CASSLGPGGQGYEQYF TGTGCCAGCAGTCTTGGTCCAGGGGGTCAGGGCTACGAGCAGTACTTC
TRBJ2-7 NA NA TRBV27 CASSLEVGSGYEQYF TGTGCCAGCAGTTTAGAAGTCGGGAGCGGGTACGAGCAGTACTTC
TRBJ2-2 TRBD2 few TRBV11-2 CASHPGLANTGELFF TGTGCCAGCCACCCGGGACTAGCTAACACCGGGGAGCTGTTTTTT
TRBJ2-1 TRBD2 NA TRBV19 CASSKREGFNEQFF TGTGCCAGTAGTAAGAGGGAGGGCTTCAATGAGCAGTTCTTC
TRBJ2-7 TRBD1 NA TRBV7-8 CASRLRRDSSYEQYF TGTGCCAGCAGACTCCGCCGGGACAGCTCCTACGAGCAGTACTTC
TRBJ2-1 TRBD2 NA TRBV2 CASSESGLAGHNEQFF TGTGCCAGCAGTGAATCAGGACTAGCGGGACACAATGAGCAGTTCTTC
TRBJ2-7 NA NA TRBV11-2 CASSLETVLRYREQYF TGTGCCAGCAGCTTGGAGACTGTGCTTCGTTATCGGGAGCAGTACTTC
TRBJ2-5 NA NA TRBV6-6 CASSSRYQETQYF TGTGCCAGCAGTTCTAGGTACCAAGAGACCCAGTACTTC
TRBJ2-5 NA NA TRBV9 CASSVEPEMPKYF TGTGCCAGCAGCGTGGAGCCGGAAATGCCGAAGTACTTC
TRBJ2-2 TRBD2 NA TRBV5-1 CASSPSGSNTGELFF TGCGCCAGCAGCCCTAGCGGGTCGAACACCGGGGAGCTGTTTTTT
TRBJ2-7 NA NA TRBV4-2 CASSQRYGGSEQYF TGTGCCAGCAGCCAGAGGTATGGAGGATCAGAGCAGTACTTC
TRBJ1-2 NA NA TRBV6-5 CASSYSGGSWSGYTF TGTGCCAGCAGTTACTCGGGGGGGAGTTGGAGTGGCTACACCTTC
TRBJ2-1 TRBD1 NA TRBV7-9 CASSPQGWVGGSDEQFF TGTGCCAGCAGCCCCCAGGGGTGGGTAGGGGGCAGCGATGAGCAGTTCTTC